The rows below give T cell receptor beta chains drawn from one sample of a study of identical twins. TCRdb re-derived calls from the 5' RACE reads in MiXCR, one entry per CDR3 protein. The profile shows hundreds of thousands of distinct CDR3 sequences, 5.5% to 6.5% of them singletons. The sequencing sample was made of naive T cells sorted from blood. Every receptor here comes from a man between 18 and 35 years old in good health. Both conserved end residues are part of each CDR3. The D gene is left open where the match is weak. Clone sizes are given selectively: once, few, many, or a class where the clone is expanded.

v_gene: TRBV20-1
j_gene: TRBJ2-2
abundance: many
d_gene: TRBD1
CDR3aa: CSVHGQGDHGELFF
CDR3nt: TGCAGTGTTCATGGACAGGGGGATCACGGGGAGCTGTTTTTT

v_gene: TRBV3-1
j_gene: TRBJ1-1
abundance: few
d_gene: NA
CDR3aa: CASSPGGTGEAFF
CDR3nt: TGTGCCAGCAGCCCCGGTGGCACAGGAGAAGCTTTCTTT

v_gene: TRBV24-1
j_gene: TRBJ1-5
abundance: NA
d_gene: NA
CDR3aa: CATSDGTHNQPQHF
CDR3nt: TGTGCCACCAGTGATGGGACACACAATCAGCCCCAGCATTTT

v_gene: TRBV5-1
j_gene: TRBJ2-1
abundance: many
d_gene: NA
CDR3aa: CASSLDMGRLTRNEQFF
CDR3nt: TGCGCCAGCAGCTTGGATATGGGCAGGTTGACAAGGAATGAGCAGTTCTTC

v_gene: TRBV12-3/TRBV12-4
j_gene: TRBJ2-7
abundance: many
d_gene: NA
CDR3aa: CASSLSGGFRYEQYF
CDR3nt: TGTGCCAGCAGTTTATCGGGTGGTTTCCGGTACGAGCAGTACTTC

v_gene: TRBV7-9
j_gene: TRBJ2-1
abundance: many
d_gene: NA
CDR3aa: CASRPPSHNEQFF
CDR3nt: TGTGCCAGCAGACCTCCTAGTCACAATGAGCAGTTCTTC

v_gene: TRBV25-1
j_gene: TRBJ2-7
abundance: few
d_gene: NA
CDR3aa: CASSDPGQSPYEQYF
CDR3nt: TGTGCCAGCAGTGATCCGGGACAAAGCCCCTACGAGCAGTACTTC

v_gene: TRBV20-1
j_gene: TRBJ2-1
abundance: NA
d_gene: TRBD2
CDR3aa: CSARGGAGRYEQFF
CDR3nt: TGCAGTGCTAGGGGGGGAGCGGGAAGGTATGAGCAGTTCTTC

v_gene: TRBV28
j_gene: TRBJ2-1
abundance: NA
d_gene: NA
CDR3aa: CASSDGTQINEQFF
CDR3nt: TGTGCCAGCAGTGACGGGACCCAGATCAATGAGCAGTTCTTC

v_gene: TRBV5-1
j_gene: TRBJ2-1
abundance: NA
d_gene: NA
CDR3aa: CASHVGPTPRNEQFF
CDR3nt: TGCGCCAGCCATGTCGGGCCTACCCCTCGCAATGAGCAGTTCTTC

v_gene: TRBV20-1
j_gene: TRBJ1-1
abundance: many
d_gene: NA
CDR3aa: CSARPRLEAFF
CDR3nt: TGCAGTGCAAGACCCAGACTTGAAGCTTTCTTT

v_gene: TRBV7-2
j_gene: TRBJ2-7
abundance: NA
d_gene: NA
CDR3aa: CASSLAGSSTEQYF
CDR3nt: TGTGCCAGCAGCTTAGCAGGGTCGAGTACCGAGCAGTACTTC

v_gene: TRBV7-6
j_gene: TRBJ1-1
abundance: few
d_gene: NA
CDR3aa: CASRGSRGAGTEAFF
CDR3nt: TGTGCCAGCCGGGGAAGCCGGGGAGCAGGGACTGAAGCTTTCTTT

v_gene: TRBV4-3
j_gene: TRBJ2-3
abundance: many
d_gene: TRBD2
CDR3aa: CASSQDRGLAGADTQYF
CDR3nt: TGCGCCAGCAGCCAAGATAGAGGACTAGCGGGAGCCGATACGCAGTATTTT

v_gene: TRBV7-8
j_gene: TRBJ2-3
abundance: NA
d_gene: TRBD2
CDR3aa: CASSQPLAYVDTQYF
CDR3nt: TGTGCCAGCAGCCAGCCACTAGCGTATGTGGATACGCAGTATTTT

v_gene: TRBV18
j_gene: TRBJ2-3
abundance: many
d_gene: NA
CDR3aa: CASSPPRGPSTDTQYF
CDR3nt: TGTGCCAGCTCACCACCCCGGGGGCCGAGCACAGATACGCAGTATTTT

v_gene: TRBV12-3/TRBV12-4
j_gene: TRBJ2-3
abundance: many
d_gene: TRBD2
CDR3aa: CASSPFGLAGGRDTQYF
CDR3nt: TGTGCCAGCAGTCCCTTCGGACTAGCGGGAGGTCGGGATACGCAGTATTTT

v_gene: TRBV11-1
j_gene: TRBJ2-1
abundance: few
d_gene: NA
CDR3aa: CASSLELDAGSSYNEQFF
CDR3nt: TGTGCCAGCAGCTTAGAACTTGATGCTGGAAGCTCCTACAATGAGCAGTTCTTC

v_gene: TRBV5-6
j_gene: TRBJ1-3
abundance: few
d_gene: NA
CDR3aa: CASSHLQGGHGNTIYF
CDR3nt: TGTGCCAGCAGTCACCTACAGGGAGGGCATGGAAACACCATATATTTT

v_gene: TRBV10-3
j_gene: TRBJ2-7
abundance: many
d_gene: TRBD1
CDR3aa: CAISSGQIGSYEQYF
CDR3nt: TGTGCCATCAGTTCGGGACAGATAGGCTCCTACGAGCAGTACTTC

v_gene: TRBV10-3
j_gene: TRBJ1-3
abundance: few
d_gene: NA
CDR3aa: CAIRDGLLSSGNTIYF
CDR3nt: TGTGCCATCAGAGACGGCCTGCTAAGCTCTGGAAACACCATATATTTT

v_gene: TRBV18
j_gene: TRBJ2-1
abundance: NA
d_gene: NA
CDR3aa: CASSQNWQSSSYNEQFF
CDR3nt: TGTGCCAGCTCGCAAAACTGGCAATCAAGCTCCTACAATGAGCAGTTCTTC

v_gene: TRBV10-3
j_gene: TRBJ2-1
abundance: many
d_gene: TRBD2
CDR3aa: CAINPSGGLGNEQFF
CDR3nt: TGTGCCATCAATCCTAGCGGGGGCCTGGGCAATGAGCAGTTCTTC

v_gene: TRBV25-1
j_gene: TRBJ2-1
abundance: many
d_gene: NA
CDR3aa: CASSESGVFEQFF
CDR3nt: TGTGCCAGCAGTGAATCGGGGGTATTTGAGCAGTTCTTC

v_gene: TRBV6-5
j_gene: TRBJ2-1
abundance: NA
d_gene: TRBD2
CDR3aa: CARSYEREGNNEQFF
CDR3nt: TGTGCCAGAAGTTACGAGCGGGAGGGAAACAATGAGCAGTTCTTC

v_gene: TRBV6-2/TRBV6-3
j_gene: TRBJ2-7
abundance: NA
d_gene: TRBD2
CDR3aa: CASSSTGLENYEQYF
CDR3nt: TGTGCCAGCAGCAGCACCGGACTAGAGAACTACGAGCAGTACTTC

v_gene: TRBV7-2
j_gene: TRBJ2-1
abundance: many
d_gene: NA
CDR3aa: CASSLTSFGDEQFF
CDR3nt: TGTGCCAGCAGCTTGACTAGTTTTGGGGATGAGCAGTTCTTC

v_gene: TRBV5-5
j_gene: TRBJ2-1
abundance: many
d_gene: NA
CDR3aa: CASSLGGAPNEQFF
CDR3nt: TGTGCCAGCAGCTTGGGGGGGGCCCCCAATGAGCAGTTCTTC

v_gene: TRBV6-2/TRBV6-3
j_gene: TRBJ2-1
abundance: NA
d_gene: TRBD2
CDR3aa: CASNPSWDYRNNEQFF
CDR3nt: TGTGCCAGCAATCCCTCCTGGGACTACAGAAACAATGAGCAGTTCTTC

v_gene: TRBV4-1
j_gene: TRBJ1-1
abundance: NA
d_gene: NA
CDR3aa: CASSQGVHRNTEAFF
CDR3nt: TGCGCCAGCAGCCAAGGGGTTCACAGAAACACTGAAGCTTTCTTT

v_gene: TRBV20-1
j_gene: TRBJ2-1
abundance: NA
d_gene: TRBD2
CDR3aa: CSASGRADNEQFF
CDR3nt: TGCAGTGCTAGCGGGAGGGCCGACAATGAGCAGTTCTTC

v_gene: TRBV10-3
j_gene: TRBJ1-2
abundance: NA
d_gene: NA
CDR3aa: CAISERFENGYTF
CDR3nt: TGTGCCATCAGTGAAAGGTTCGAGAATGGCTACACCTTC

v_gene: TRBV7-6
j_gene: TRBJ2-1
abundance: few
d_gene: NA
CDR3aa: CASSRLEDNEQFF
CDR3nt: TGTGCCAGCAGCAGACTAGAAGACAATGAGCAGTTCTTC